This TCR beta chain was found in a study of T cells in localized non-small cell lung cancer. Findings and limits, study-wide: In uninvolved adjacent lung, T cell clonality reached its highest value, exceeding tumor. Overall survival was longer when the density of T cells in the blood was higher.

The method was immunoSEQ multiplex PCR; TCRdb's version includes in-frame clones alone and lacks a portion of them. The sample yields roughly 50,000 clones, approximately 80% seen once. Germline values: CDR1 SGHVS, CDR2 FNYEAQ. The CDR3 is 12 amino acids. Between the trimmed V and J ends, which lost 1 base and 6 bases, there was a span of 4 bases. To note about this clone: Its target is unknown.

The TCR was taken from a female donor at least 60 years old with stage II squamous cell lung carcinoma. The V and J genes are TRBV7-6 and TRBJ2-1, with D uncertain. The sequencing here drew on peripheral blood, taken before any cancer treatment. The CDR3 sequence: CASSLVFNEQFF. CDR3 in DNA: TGTGCCAGCAGCTTAGTCTTCAATGAGCAGTTCTTC.